This T cell receptor beta chain was recovered during a study of blood T cells in healthy people across ages. Across the whole study: Template switching caught about one barcoded beta molecule for each two T cells.

Trimming took 8 bases from V and 6 from J; bases not matched to a gene: 9. The CDR3 totals 15 residues. The germline CDR1 and CDR2 sequences are SGHVS and FQNEAQ. Each donor supplied 8 to 10 milliliters of peripheral blood. In each sample, at least 7 million PBMCs were isolated. A second PCR, run for 7 to 11 cycles, used a sample-barcoded 5' primer plus a J-beta primer mix. A template-switch adaptor containing 12 random nucleotides labeled each cDNA molecule. TCRdb independently ran MiXCR on the 5' RACE reads; one entry per CDR3 protein. Here the sample spans about 1.6 million distinct CDR3 sequences, approximately 32% being singletons.

The gene calls are TRBV7-8 and TRBJ2-2, with TRBD1 identical over 10 bases. The sample consisted of blood. The source is a woman aged 25-40 years in good health. The CDR3 sequence: CASHSGQGFSGELFF. The CDR3 DNA reads TGTGCCAGCCACTCGGGACAGGGGTTCTCCGGGGAGCTGTTTTTT.